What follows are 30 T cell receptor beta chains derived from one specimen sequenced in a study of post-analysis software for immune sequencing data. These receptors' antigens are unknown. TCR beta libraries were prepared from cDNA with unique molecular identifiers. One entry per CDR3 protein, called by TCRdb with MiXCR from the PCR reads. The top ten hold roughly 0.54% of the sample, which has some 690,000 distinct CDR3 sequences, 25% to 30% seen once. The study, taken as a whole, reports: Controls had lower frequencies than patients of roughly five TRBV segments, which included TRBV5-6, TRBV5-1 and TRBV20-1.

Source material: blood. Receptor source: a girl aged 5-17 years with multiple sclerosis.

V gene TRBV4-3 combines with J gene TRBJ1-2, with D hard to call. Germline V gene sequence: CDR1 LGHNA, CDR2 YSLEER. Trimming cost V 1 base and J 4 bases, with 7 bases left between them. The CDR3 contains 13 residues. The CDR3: CASSQGPFYGYTF. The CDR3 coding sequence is TGCGCCAGCAGCCAAGGGCCCTTCTATGGCTACACCTTC.

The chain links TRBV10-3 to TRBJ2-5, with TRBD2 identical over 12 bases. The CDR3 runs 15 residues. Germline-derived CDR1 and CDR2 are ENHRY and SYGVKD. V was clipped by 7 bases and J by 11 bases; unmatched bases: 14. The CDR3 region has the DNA TGTGCCATCAAGCCGGGACTAGCGGGCCACGGGGAGCAGTACTTC. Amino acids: CAIKPGLAGHGEQYF.

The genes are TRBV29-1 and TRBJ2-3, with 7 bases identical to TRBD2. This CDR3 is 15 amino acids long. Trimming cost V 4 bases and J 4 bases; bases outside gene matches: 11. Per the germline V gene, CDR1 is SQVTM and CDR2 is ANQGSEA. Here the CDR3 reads CSVGPEVAGADTQYF. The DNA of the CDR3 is TGCAGCGTTGGTCCCGAGGTGGCGGGAGCAGATACGCAGTATTTT.

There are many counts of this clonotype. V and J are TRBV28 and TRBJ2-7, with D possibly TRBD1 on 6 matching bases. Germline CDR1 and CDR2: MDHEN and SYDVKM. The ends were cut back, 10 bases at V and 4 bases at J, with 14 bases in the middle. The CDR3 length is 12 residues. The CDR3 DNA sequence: TGTGCCACCACCGGGACACCTTACGAGCAGTACTTC. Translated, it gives CATTGTPYEQYF.

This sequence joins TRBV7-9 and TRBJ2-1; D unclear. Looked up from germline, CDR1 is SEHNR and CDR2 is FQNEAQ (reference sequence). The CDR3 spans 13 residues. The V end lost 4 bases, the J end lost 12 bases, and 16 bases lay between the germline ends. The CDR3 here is CASSYGLSEGQFF. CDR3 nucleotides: TGTGCCAGCAGCTACGGCCTCAGCGAAGGGCAGTTCTTC.

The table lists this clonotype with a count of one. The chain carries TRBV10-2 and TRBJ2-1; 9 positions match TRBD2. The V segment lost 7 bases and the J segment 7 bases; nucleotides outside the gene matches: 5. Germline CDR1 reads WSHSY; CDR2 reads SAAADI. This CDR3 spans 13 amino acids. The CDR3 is CASTSGICNEQFF. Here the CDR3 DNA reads TGCGCCAGCACTAGCGGGATTTGTAATGAGCAGTTCTTC.

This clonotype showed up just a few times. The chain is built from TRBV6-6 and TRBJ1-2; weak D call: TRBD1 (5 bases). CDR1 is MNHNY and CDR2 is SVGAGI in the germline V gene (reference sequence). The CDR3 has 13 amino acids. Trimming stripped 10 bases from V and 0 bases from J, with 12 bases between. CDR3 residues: CANRGPANYGYTF. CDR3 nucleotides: TGTGCCAACCGGGGACCAGCTAACTATGGCTACACCTTC.

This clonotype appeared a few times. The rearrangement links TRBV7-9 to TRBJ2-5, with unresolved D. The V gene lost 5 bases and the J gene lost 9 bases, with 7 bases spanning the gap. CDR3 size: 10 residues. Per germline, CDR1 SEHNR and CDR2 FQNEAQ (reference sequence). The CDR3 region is CASSHFPQYF. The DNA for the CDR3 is TGTGCCAGCAGCCATTTTCCCCAGTACTTC.

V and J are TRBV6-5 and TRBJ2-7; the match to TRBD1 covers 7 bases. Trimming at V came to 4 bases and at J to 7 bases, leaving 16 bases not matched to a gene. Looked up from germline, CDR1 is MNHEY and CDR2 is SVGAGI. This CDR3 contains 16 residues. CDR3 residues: CASSWRQGLSYNEQYF. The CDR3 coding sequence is TGTGCCAGCAGTTGGAGACAGGGCCTTTCCTACAATGAGCAGTACTTC.

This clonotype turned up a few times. The CDR3, as DNA: TGTGCCAGCAGCTTAATACGGATGAAAGAGACCCAGTACTTC. This gives the protein CASSLIRMKETQYF. V gene TRBV7-8 combines with J gene TRBJ2-5; D is unresolved. Trimming cost V 2 bases and J 3 bases, with 10 bases left between them. CDR1 is SGHVS and CDR2 is FQNEAQ in the germline V gene. The CDR3 loop spans 14 amino acids. Combining the CDR3 with reference TRBV7-8 and TRBJ2-5 gives the whole variable domain GAGVSQSPRYKVAKRGQDVALRCDPISGHVSLFWYQQALGQGPEFLTYFQNEAQLDKSGLPSDRFFAERPEGSVSTLKIQRTQQEDSAVYLCASSLIRMKETQYFGPGTRLLVL.

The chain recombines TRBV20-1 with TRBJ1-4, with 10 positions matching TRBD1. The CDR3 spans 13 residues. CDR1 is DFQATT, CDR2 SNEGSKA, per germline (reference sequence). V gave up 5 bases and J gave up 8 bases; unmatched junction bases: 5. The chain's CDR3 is CSAGQGGSEKLFF. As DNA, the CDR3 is TGCAGTGCTGGACAGGGGGGATCAGAAAAACTGTTTTTT.

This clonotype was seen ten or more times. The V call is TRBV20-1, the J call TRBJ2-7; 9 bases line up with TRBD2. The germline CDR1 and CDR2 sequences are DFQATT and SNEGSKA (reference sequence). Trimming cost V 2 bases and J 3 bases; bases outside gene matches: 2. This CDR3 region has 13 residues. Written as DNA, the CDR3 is TGCAGTGCTAGACTAGCGGGATTCTACGAGCAGTACTTC. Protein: CSARLAGFYEQYF.

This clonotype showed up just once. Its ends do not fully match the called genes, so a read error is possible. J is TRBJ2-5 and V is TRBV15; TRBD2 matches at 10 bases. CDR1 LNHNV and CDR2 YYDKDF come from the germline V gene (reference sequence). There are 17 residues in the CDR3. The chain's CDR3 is CAASRDVLAGVGETQYF. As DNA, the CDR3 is TGTGCCGCCAGCAGAGATGTTCTAGCGGGAGTCGGGGAGACCCAGTACTTC.

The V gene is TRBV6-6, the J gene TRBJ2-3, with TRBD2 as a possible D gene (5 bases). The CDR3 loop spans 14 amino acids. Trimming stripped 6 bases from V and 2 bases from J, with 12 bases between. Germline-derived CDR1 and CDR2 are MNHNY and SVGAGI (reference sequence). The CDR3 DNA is TGTGCCAGCAGGACCGGAGCGGCCACAGATACGCAGTATTTT. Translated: CASRTGAATDTQYF.

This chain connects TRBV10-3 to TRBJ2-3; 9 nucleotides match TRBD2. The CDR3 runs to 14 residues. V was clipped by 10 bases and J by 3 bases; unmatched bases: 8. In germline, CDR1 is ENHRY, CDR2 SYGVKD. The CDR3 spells CATKVAGATDTQYF. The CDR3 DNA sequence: TGTGCCACTAAGGTAGCGGGAGCGACAGATACGCAGTATTTT.

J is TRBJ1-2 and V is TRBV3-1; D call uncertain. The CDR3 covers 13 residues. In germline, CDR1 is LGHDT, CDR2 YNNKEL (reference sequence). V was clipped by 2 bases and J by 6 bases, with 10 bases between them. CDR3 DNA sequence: TGTGCCAGCAGCCAATACAGTCTCAATGGCTACACCTTC. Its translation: CASSQYSLNGYTF.

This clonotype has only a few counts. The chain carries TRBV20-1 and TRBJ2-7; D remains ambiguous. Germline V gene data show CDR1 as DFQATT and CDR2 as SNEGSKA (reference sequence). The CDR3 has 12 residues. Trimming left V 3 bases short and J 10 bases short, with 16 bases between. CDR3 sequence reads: CSASTSSEAQYF. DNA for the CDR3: TGCAGTGCTAGCACCAGTAGTGAGGCCCAGTACTTC.

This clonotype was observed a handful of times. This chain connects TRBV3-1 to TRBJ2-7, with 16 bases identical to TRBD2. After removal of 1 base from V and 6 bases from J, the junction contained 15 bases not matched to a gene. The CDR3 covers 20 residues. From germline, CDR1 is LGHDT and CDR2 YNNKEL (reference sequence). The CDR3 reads CASSQGCGTSGRASQCEQYF. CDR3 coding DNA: TGTGCCAGCAGCCAAGGGTGCGGGACTAGCGGGAGGGCCTCACAGTGCGAGCAGTACTTC.

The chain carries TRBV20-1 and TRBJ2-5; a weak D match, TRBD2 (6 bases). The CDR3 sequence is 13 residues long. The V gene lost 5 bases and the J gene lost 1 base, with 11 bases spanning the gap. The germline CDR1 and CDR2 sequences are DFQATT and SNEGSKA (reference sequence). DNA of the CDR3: TGCAGTGCTCCCCCTAGCGCCCAAGAGACCCAGTACTTC. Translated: CSAPPSAQETQYF.

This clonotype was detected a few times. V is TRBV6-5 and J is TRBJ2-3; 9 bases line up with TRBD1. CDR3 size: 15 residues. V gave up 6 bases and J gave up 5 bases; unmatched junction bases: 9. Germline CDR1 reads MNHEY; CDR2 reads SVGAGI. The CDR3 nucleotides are TGTGCCAGCAGCCTAGGGGACAGGGTTCAAGATACGCAGTATTTT. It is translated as CASSLGDRVQDTQYF.

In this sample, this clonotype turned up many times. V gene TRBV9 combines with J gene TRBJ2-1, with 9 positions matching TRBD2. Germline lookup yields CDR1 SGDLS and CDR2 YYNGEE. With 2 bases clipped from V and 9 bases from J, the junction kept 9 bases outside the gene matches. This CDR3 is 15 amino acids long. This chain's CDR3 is CASSVASGVAAEQFF. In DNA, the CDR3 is TGTGCCAGCAGCGTGGCTAGCGGGGTCGCAGCTGAGCAGTTCTTC.

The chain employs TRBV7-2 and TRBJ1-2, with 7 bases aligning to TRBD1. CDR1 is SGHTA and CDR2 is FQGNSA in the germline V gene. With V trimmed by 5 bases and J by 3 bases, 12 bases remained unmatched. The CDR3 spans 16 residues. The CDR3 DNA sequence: TGTGCCAGCAGCCAGGATGACAGGGTTTTATACTATGGCTACACCTTC. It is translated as CASSQDDRVLYYGYTF.

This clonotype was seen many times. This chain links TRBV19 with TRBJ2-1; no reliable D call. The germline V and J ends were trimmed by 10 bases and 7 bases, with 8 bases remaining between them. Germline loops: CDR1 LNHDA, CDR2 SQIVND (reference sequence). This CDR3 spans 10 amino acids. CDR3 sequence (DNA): TGTGCCATAAGTGGTAATGAGCAGTTCTTC. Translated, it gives CAISGNEQFF.

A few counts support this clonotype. Here the CDR3 DNA reads TGTGCCAGCAGCTCCATGCCTCCTAGCGGGGGGTATACGGATGAGCAGTTCTTC. It encodes CASSSMPPSGGYTDEQFF. J is TRBJ2-1 and V is TRBV7-2, with 11 bases matching TRBD2. The CDR3 contains 18 residues. In germline, CDR1 is SGHTA, CDR2 FQGNSA. Losses at the gene ends were 4 bases for V and 8 bases for J; bases not matched to a gene: 16.

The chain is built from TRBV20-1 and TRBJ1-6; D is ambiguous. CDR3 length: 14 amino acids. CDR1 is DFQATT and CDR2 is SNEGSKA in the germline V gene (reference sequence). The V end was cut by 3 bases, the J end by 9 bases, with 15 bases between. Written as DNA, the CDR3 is TGCAGTGCTAGTTCGACGACCTATGGTTCACCCCTCCACTTT. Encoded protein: CSASSTTYGSPLHF.

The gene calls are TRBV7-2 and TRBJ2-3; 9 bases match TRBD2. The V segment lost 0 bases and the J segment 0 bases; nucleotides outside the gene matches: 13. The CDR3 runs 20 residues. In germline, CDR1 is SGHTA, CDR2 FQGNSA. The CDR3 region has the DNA TGTGCCAGCAGCTTAGCCCGAGCGCTAGCGGGACCTACTAGCACAGATACGCAGTATTTT. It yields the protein CASSLARALAGPTSTDTQYF.

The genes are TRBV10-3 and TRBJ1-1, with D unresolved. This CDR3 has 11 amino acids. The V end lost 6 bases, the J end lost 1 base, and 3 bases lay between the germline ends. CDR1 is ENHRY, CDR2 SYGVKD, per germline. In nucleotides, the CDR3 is TGTGCCATCAGACAGAACACTGAAGCTTTCTTT. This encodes CAIRQNTEAFF.

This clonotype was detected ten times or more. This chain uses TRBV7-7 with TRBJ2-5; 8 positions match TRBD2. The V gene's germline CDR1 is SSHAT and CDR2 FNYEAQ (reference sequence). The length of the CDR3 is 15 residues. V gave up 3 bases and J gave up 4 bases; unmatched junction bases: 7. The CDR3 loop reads CASSFQAGEVETQYF. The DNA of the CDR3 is TGTGCCAGCAGCTTCCAAGCGGGAGAGGTAGAGACCCAGTACTTC.

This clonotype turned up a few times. CDR3 sequence reads: CASSQGTSGVLNEQFF. The CDR3 DNA reads as TGTGCCAGCAGCCAAGGGACTAGCGGGGTTTTGAATGAGCAGTTCTTC. V and J are TRBV4-2 and TRBJ2-1; 12 bases are shared with TRBD2. CDR1 is LGHNA and CDR2 is YNFKEQ in the germline V gene. The CDR3 consists of 16 residues. Trimming took 1 base from V and 7 from J; bases not matched to a gene: 5.

This chain's CDR3 is CATKGTAQSPLHF. CDR3 in DNA: TGTGCCACGAAAGGGACGGCACAATCACCCCTCCACTTT. The chain has TRBV2 and TRBJ1-6, with D perhaps matching TRBD1 (5 bases). V lost 10 bases and J 10 bases, leaving 17 bases between the germline ends. The CDR3 spans 13 residues. Germline V gene data show CDR1 as SNHLY and CDR2 as FYNNEI.